The rows below give T cell receptor beta chains drawn from one sample of a study of vaccination effects on CD4 cells after COVID-19. Their antigen targets remain unknown. The assay was immunoSEQ multiplex PCR, and TCRdb's table has in-frame clones only and misses some. Here the sample spans about 24,000 clones, around four fifths being singletons. Material: CD4+ T cells from PBMCs cultured with HCoV-NL63 spike peptides, obtained after COVID-19 vaccination. These receptors originate from a human donor who received a COVID-19 vaccine. The CDR3 runs from the conserved cysteine through the conserved F or W. The order of the fields is J gene, clone size, D gene, V gene, CDR3 protein, CDR3 DNA. The D gene is left open where the match is weak. Size tells how often a clone was seen (once, few, many) or the class of an expanded clone, and some rows leave it out.

J: TRBJ2-4; size: once; D: TRBD1; V: TRBV19; CDR3: CASSMTGLAKNIQYF; DNA: TGTGCCAGTAGTATGACAGGGCTAGCCAAAAACATTCAGTACTTC
J: TRBJ1-1; size: few; D: NA; V: TRBV4-1; CDR3: CASSQVSPHFGADTEAFF; DNA: TGCGCCAGCAGCCAAGTATCGCCGCATTTTGGGGCGGACACTGAAGCTTTCTTT
J: TRBJ1-3; size: NA; D: NA; V: TRBV4-1; CDR3: CASSHGPISGNTIYF; DNA: TGCGCCAGCAGCCATGGACCGATCTCTGGAAACACCATATATTTT
J: TRBJ1-1; size: NA; D: NA; V: TRBV30; CDR3: CAWSPLGTSRNTEAFF; DNA: TGTGCCTGGTCCCCCCTTGGGACCTCCAGGAACACTGAAGCTTTCTTT
J: TRBJ1-5; size: NA; D: NA; V: TRBV5-4; CDR3: CASSREGSGQPQHF; DNA: TGTGCCAGCAGCCGGGAAGGGTCTGGCCAGCCCCAGCATTTT
J: TRBJ2-2; size: NA; D: TRBD1; V: TRBV19; CDR3: CASSGQGYTGELFF; DNA: TGTGCCAGTAGTGGACAGGGATACACCGGGGAGCTGTTTTTT
J: TRBJ2-1; size: NA; D: NA; V: TRBV10-3; CDR3: CAISELQSSYNEQFF; DNA: TGTGCCATCAGTGAGTTACAGAGCTCCTACAATGAGCAGTTCTTC
J: TRBJ2-1; size: NA; D: NA; V: TRBV19; CDR3: CASSKEGITSLQFF; DNA: TGTGCCAGTAGTAAGGAGGGTATTACTTCCCTGCAGTTCTTC
J: TRBJ1-1; size: NA; D: NA; V: TRBV2; CDR3: CASSEFTEAFF; DNA: TGTGCCAGCAGTGAATTCACTGAAGCTTTCTTT
J: TRBJ1-1; size: NA; D: TRBD1; V: TRBV11-3; CDR3: CASSKTLSGQGDTEAFF; DNA: TGTGCCAGCAGCAAGACCTTAAGTGGACAGGGTGACACTGAAGCTTTCTTT
J: TRBJ2-2; size: few; D: NA; V: TRBV6-2/TRBV6-3; CDR3: CASSTRPGGTGELFF; DNA: TGTGCCAGCAGCACTAGGCCCGGGGGCACCGGGGAGCTGTTTTTT
J: TRBJ1-5; size: NA; D: NA; V: TRBV4-3; CDR3: CASSQGSNQPQHF; DNA: TGCGCCAGCAGCCAAGGGAGCAATCAGCCCCAGCATTTT
J: TRBJ1-2; size: NA; D: TRBD1; V: TRBV29-1; CDR3: CSVEGQAGGYTF; DNA: TGCAGCGTTGAGGGACAGGCGGGTGGCTACACCTTC
J: TRBJ1-1; size: NA; D: NA; V: TRBV7-2; CDR3: CASRFTGGTEAFF; DNA: TGTGCCAGCAGGTTTACGGGGGGCACTGAAGCTTTCTTT
J: TRBJ1-2; size: NA; D: NA; V: TRBV29-1; CDR3: CSVEKGGYGYTF; DNA: TGCAGCGTTGAAAAAGGGGGCTATGGCTACACCTTC
J: TRBJ2-3; size: NA; D: TRBD2; V: TRBV6-5; CDR3: CASSYRGGRGDTQYF; DNA: TGTGCCAGCAGTTATCGGGGGGGCCGGGGAGATACGCAGTATTTT
J: TRBJ1-2; size: NA; D: TRBD1; V: TRBV7-9; CDR3: CASSLTDRVYGYTF; DNA: TGTGCCAGCAGCTTAACAGACAGGGTCTATGGCTACACCTTC
J: TRBJ2-2; size: NA; D: NA; V: TRBV3-1/TRBV3-2; CDR3: CASSLVTGELFF; DNA: TGTGCCAGCAGCCTCGTTACCGGGGAGCTGTTTTTT
J: TRBJ1-3; size: NA; D: NA; V: TRBV5-1; CDR3: CASSSSGVPGNTIYF; DNA: TGCGCCAGCAGCTCTTCAGGGGTCCCTGGAAACACCATATATTTT
J: TRBJ2-5; size: few; D: TRBD2; V: TRBV5-1; CDR3: CASSLALAGGPQETQYF; DNA: TGCGCCAGCAGCTTGGCCCTAGCGGGGGGCCCGCAAGAGACCCAGTACTTC
J: TRBJ1-1; size: few; D: NA; V: TRBV5-1; CDR3: CASSLGQGGSTEAFF; DNA: TGCGCCAGCAGCTTGGGGCAGGGCGGGAGCACTGAAGCTTTCTTT
J: TRBJ2-3; size: few; D: TRBD2; V: TRBV7-2; CDR3: CASSLGLAGNTDTQYF; DNA: TGTGCCAGCAGCTTAGGTCTAGCGGGAAACACAGATACGCAGTATTTT
J: TRBJ1-6; size: NA; D: NA; V: TRBV19; CDR3: CASSGGLSSYNSPLHF; DNA: TGTGCCAGTAGTGGGGGCCTTAGCTCCTATAATTCACCCCTCCACTTT
J: TRBJ1-5; size: NA; D: NA; V: TRBV10-3; CDR3: CAISESRDSNQPQHF; DNA: TGTGCCATCAGTGAGTCCAGAGATAGCAATCAGCCCCAGCATTTT
J: TRBJ1-1; size: few; D: NA; V: TRBV19; CDR3: CASSRLDGLNTEAFF; DNA: TGTGCCAGTAGTAGACTGGACGGTTTGAACACTGAAGCTTTCTTT
J: TRBJ1-4; size: NA; D: NA; V: TRBV7-9; CDR3: CASSLSGGEKLFF; DNA: TGTGCCAGCAGCTTATCCGGAGGAGAAAAACTGTTTTTT
J: TRBJ1-1; size: few; D: NA; V: TRBV18; CDR3: CASSPGTENTEAFF; DNA: TGTGCCAGCTCCCCCGGGACCGAGAACACTGAAGCTTTCTTT
J: TRBJ1-4; size: NA; D: NA; V: TRBV11-2; CDR3: CASSLSPDRPPRLFF; DNA: TGTGCCAGCAGCTTATCCCCGGACAGACCCCCAAGGCTGTTTTTT
J: TRBJ1-2; size: once; D: TRBD1; V: TRBV7-9; CDR3: CASSRTGGAGYGYTF; DNA: TGTGCCAGCAGTCGGACAGGGGGGGCGGGCTATGGCTACACCTTC
J: TRBJ1-6; size: NA; D: NA; V: TRBV6-5; CDR3: CASSREEGIYSPLHF; DNA: TGTGCCAGCAGTAGAGAAGAAGGGATCTATTCACCCCTCCACTTT
J: TRBJ2-2; size: few; D: TRBD1; V: TRBV6-5; CDR3: CASNRGDTGELFF; DNA: TGTGCCAGCAACAGGGGGGACACCGGGGAGCTGTTTTTT
J: TRBJ1-4; size: NA; D: TRBD1; V: TRBV13; CDR3: CASSFHPSWDRSNEKLFF; DNA: TGTGCCAGCAGCTTCCACCCAAGCTGGGACAGATCTAATGAAAAACTGTTTTTT